This T cell receptor beta chain was captured by sequencing in a study of T cell repertoires in ileal Crohn's disease. TCRdb keeps only in-frame clones here, not all; method: immunoSEQ multiplex PCR. The table records around 17,000 clones, under 80% of them present only once. The CDR3 runs 13 residues. Germline V gene sequence: CDR1 SQVTM, CDR2 ANQGSEA. V gave up 2 bases and J gave up 0 bases, with 7 bases separating them. The chain combines TRBV29-1 with TRBJ1-1, with unresolved D. This clonotype was sampled from an adult with Crohn's disease. Material: ileal tissue. Here the CDR3 DNA reads TGCAGCGTTGAAACAACGATGAACACTGAAGCTTTCTTT. Encoded protein: CSVETTMNTEAFF.